Each of the 2 T cell receptor beta chains below was sequenced from the same sample in a study of T cell repertoires in cytomegalovirus infection. These receptors have no identified antigens. TCRdb reprocessed the reads with MiXCR, giving one entry per CDR3 protein. The repertoire consists of roughly 730,000 distinct CDR3 sequences, with around 32% occurring once and the leading ten covering 18%. Sample: cultured PBMCs, taken from culture after CMV antigen stimulation. The origin of the receptors is a human donor in good health (CMV status not recorded). Some clones in this sample may be carry-over from other donors' samples.

The V and J genes are TRBV7-9 and TRBJ2-1, with D perhaps matching TRBD1 (6 bases). V was trimmed by 6 bases and J by 6 bases, leaving 24 bases between them. Germline V gene lookup returns CDR1 SEHNR and CDR2 FQNEAQ (reference sequence). This CDR3 comprises 17 residues. The CDR3 sequence: CASRSKIQGPETNEQFF. The CDR3 nucleotides are TGTGCCAGCAGGTCAAAAATTCAGGGGCCCGAAACCAATGAGCAGTTCTTC.

This clonotype was seen ten or more times. The rearrangement uses TRBV7-2 and TRBJ2-7, with 10 bases matching TRBD2. The junction had 12 bases not matched to a gene; V was cut back by 5 bases and J by 5 bases. The CDR3 loop spans 16 amino acids. CDR1 and CDR2 (germline): SGHTA, FQGNSA. Here the CDR3 DNA reads TGTGCCAGCAGCCAGGATCTAGCGGGAGTACCGGACGAGCAGTACTTC. This sequence encodes CASSQDLAGVPDEQYF.